Presented here are 21 T cell receptor beta chains from one specimen sequenced in a study of immune evolution from preneoplasia to lung adenocarcinoma. Profiled with immunoSEQ multiplex PCR; TCRdb holds only in-frame clones, not every one. The sample has about 3,900 clones, 75% to 85% seen once. Sequences were obtained from FFPE minimally invasive lung adenocarcinoma tissue. All receptors derive from a person aged 70 to 80 with lung adenocarcinoma.

The count of this clone is one. The chain employs TRBV11-2 and TRBJ2-7, with a weak D call TRBD1 (6 bases). CDR3 size: 15 residues. Trimming cost V 5 bases and J 1 base, with 15 bases left between them. Germline CDR1 and CDR2: SGHAT and FQNNGV. CDR3: CASSAPGQPSYEQYF. Written as DNA, the CDR3 is TGTGCCAGCAGCGCGCCTGGACAGCCTTCCTACGAGCAGTACTTC.

The chain joins TRBV5-4 to TRBJ2-1, with D tentatively TRBD1 (5 bases). Trimming pared 0 bases from V and 4 bases from J, leaving 14 bases between. CDR3 length: 16 residues. Germline CDR1 SGHNT, CDR2 YYREEE (reference sequence). CDR3 in DNA: TGTGCCAGCAGCTTGGCCGACAGCCAGCGATACAATGAGCAGTTCTTC. Its protein is CASSLADSQRYNEQFF.

J is TRBJ1-1 and V is TRBV9; unclear D gene. The CDR3 covers 14 residues. Germline V gene data show CDR1 as SGDLS and CDR2 as YYNGEE. The V end lost 0 bases, the J end lost 9 bases, and 15 bases lay between the germline ends. The CDR3 nucleotides are TGTGCCAGCAGCGTAGGGTATGAGGGTCCTAAAGCTTTCTTT. Translating it yields CASSVGYEGPKAFF. The full variable domain, completed using reference TRBV9 and TRBJ1-1, is DSGVTQTPKHLITATGQRVTLRCSPRSGDLSVYWYQQSLDQGLQFLIQYYNGEERAKGNILERFSAQQFPDLHSELNLSSLELGDSALYFCASSVGYEGPKAFFGQGTRLTVV.

The gene calls are TRBV9 and TRBJ2-7; the D call may be TRBD1 or TRBD2 (5 bases each). V was trimmed by 0 bases and J by 3 bases, leaving 16 bases between them. This CDR3 contains 16 residues. CDR1 is SGDLS, CDR2 YYNGEE, per germline. The DNA for the CDR3 is TGTGCCAGCAGCGTAGCTGGGGCAGCGGAGGTCTACGAGCAGTACTTC. This sequence encodes CASSVAGAAEVYEQYF.

This clone appeared a single time. In DNA, the CDR3 is TGCAGTGCTAGCAGGGGGGGTGGCTACACCTTC. As protein: CSASRGGGYTF. The chain employs TRBV20-1 and TRBJ1-2, with 7 bases identical to TRBD1. V gave up 3 bases and J gave up 7 bases; unmatched junction bases: 2. Germline V CDR1 and CDR2: DFQATT, SNEGSKA (reference sequence). The CDR3 covers 11 residues.

DNA for the CDR3: TGCGCCAGCAGCTCCGGACTAGCGGGAGGGGACACAGATACGCAGTATTTT. Translating gives CASSSGLAGGDTDTQYF. The chain is built from TRBV5-1 and TRBJ2-3; 15 bases map to TRBD2. V was clipped by 3 bases and J by 2 bases; unmatched bases: 4. The V gene's germline CDR1 is SGHRS and CDR2 YFSETQ. This CDR3 is 17 amino acids long. Using reference TRBV5-1 and TRBJ2-3 for the parts outside the CDR3, the full variable domain is KAGVTQTPRYLIKTRGQQVTLSCSPISGHRSVSWYQQTPGQGLQFLFEYFSETQRNKGNFPGRFSGRQFSNSRSEMNVSTLELGDSALYLCASSSGLAGGDTDTQYFGPGTRLTVL.

The chain joins TRBV29-1 to TRBJ2-2; D gene uncertain. CDR3 size: 13 residues. V was trimmed by 5 bases and J by 5 bases, leaving 12 bases between them. Looked up from germline, CDR1 is SQVTM and CDR2 is ANQGSEA. The CDR3, as DNA: TGCAGCGTTCTACAGAATCCTACCGGGGAGCTGTTTTTT. Translating gives CSVLQNPTGELFF.

V gene TRBV27 combines with J gene TRBJ2-1; 11 bases are shared with TRBD2. The CDR3 is 15 residues long. Germline V lookup: CDR1 MNHEY, CDR2 SMNVEV (reference sequence). V shed 2 bases, J shed 4 bases, and the junction held 1 base outside the gene matches. CDR3 residues: CASSLRLAGYNEQFF. The CDR3 nucleotides are TGTGCCAGCAGTTTACGACTAGCGGGGTACAATGAGCAGTTCTTC.

The V call is TRBV9, the J call TRBJ1-5; perhaps TRBD1 as D (6 bases). Germline assignment: CDR1 SGDLS and CDR2 YYNGEE. This CDR3 has 15 residues. Trimming shortened V by 3 bases and J by 3 bases, and 13 bases separated the two germline ends. DNA of the CDR3: TGTGCCAGCAGCGGGCAGGGGTTTACCAATCAGCCCCAGCATTTT. Residues: CASSGQGFTNQPQHF.

This sequence joins TRBV6-5 and TRBJ2-1; 7 positions match TRBD1. Germline V CDR1 and CDR2: MNHEY, SVGAGI. This CDR3 has 15 residues. Trimming removed 6 bases from V and 7 bases from J; junction bases left unmatched: 12. CDR3 region: CASSPDRMLRNEQFF. CDR3 sequence (DNA): TGTGCCAGCAGCCCGGACAGGATGTTGAGAAATGAGCAGTTCTTC.

This chain uses TRBV6-5 with TRBJ1-1; D remains unclear. Germline V CDR1 and CDR2: MNHEY, SVGAGI. V lost 0 bases and J 1 base, leaving 12 bases between the germline ends. The CDR3 sequence is 16 residues long. This CDR3 reads CASSYSAGFGNTEAFF. The DNA for the CDR3 is TGTGCCAGCAGTTACTCGGCCGGATTTGGGAACACTGAAGCTTTCTTT.

CDR3 residues: CASSLGESNYGYTF. The DNA of the CDR3 is TGCGCCAGCAGCTTGGGAGAATCCAACTATGGCTACACCTTC. The J gene is TRBJ1-2, the V gene TRBV5-1, with D uncertain. V was pared by 0 bases and J by 2 bases, with 8 bases between. The CDR3 covers 14 residues. Per the germline V gene, CDR1 is SGHRS and CDR2 is YFSETQ.

V and J are TRBV2 and TRBJ2-3; D uncertain. This CDR3 spans 14 amino acids. With 4 bases removed from V and 0 bases from J, the gap between germline ends came to 8 bases. CDR1 and CDR2 (germline): SNHLY, FYNNEI. The CDR3 region is CASSGTVSTDTQYF. The CDR3 DNA follows: TGTGCCAGCAGTGGGACGGTTAGCACAGATACGCAGTATTTT.

The V gene is TRBV30, the J gene TRBJ2-3, with D unresolved. Looked up from germline, CDR1 is GTSNPN and CDR2 is SVGIG (reference sequence). The CDR3 sequence is 16 residues long. V shed 4 bases and J shed 0 bases, with 17 bases lying between them. The CDR3 nucleotides read TGTGCCTGGACTGTAATCGGGCTCACTAGCACAGATACGCAGTATTTT. Its protein is CAWTVIGLTSTDTQYF.

V gene TRBV10-1 combines with J gene TRBJ2-7; 9 bases map to TRBD1. Trimming took 0 bases from V and 2 from J; bases not matched to a gene: 11. Germline V gene data show CDR1 as WNHNN and CDR2 as SYGVQD (reference sequence). There are 18 residues in the CDR3. The CDR3 here is CASSESILGTGLPYEQYF. The CDR3 coding sequence is TGCGCCAGCAGTGAGTCTATCTTGGGGACAGGGCTCCCCTACGAGCAGTACTTC.

CDR3 nucleotides: TGCAGCGTTGGGGGACAGGGAACCCATGAGCAGTTCTTC. Translation: CSVGGQGTHEQFF. The chain uses TRBV29-1 and TRBJ2-1; 9 positions agree with TRBD1. The trim removed 4 bases at V and 8 bases at J, leaving 6 bases unmatched. The CDR3 spans 13 residues. Germline V CDR1 and CDR2: SQVTM, ANQGSEA.

The V and J genes are TRBV18 and TRBJ1-3, with unresolved D. CDR1 KGHSH and CDR2 LQKENI come from the germline V gene. V lost 3 bases to trimming and J lost 0 bases, with 12 bases between them. The CDR3 is 16 residues long. CDR3 amino acids: CASSPARGFSGNTIYF. CDR3 DNA sequence: TGTGCCAGCTCACCCGCTAGAGGCTTCTCTGGAAACACCATATATTTT. Full variable domain (outside the CDR3, taken from reference TRBV18 and TRBJ1-3): NAGVMQNPRHLVRRRGQEARLRCSPMKGHSHVYWYRQLPEEGLKFMVYLQKENIIDESGMPKERFSAEFPKEGPSILRIQQVVRGDSAAYFCASSPARGFSGNTIYFGEGSWLTVV.

The V call is TRBV6-1, the J call TRBJ1-1, with D tentatively TRBD1 (5 bases). The CDR3 totals 14 residues. The germline gives CDR1 MNHNS, CDR2 SASEGT. Deletions cut 10 bases from V and 0 bases from J, with 15 bases between. CDR3 in amino acids: CATCRDPLNTEAFF. CDR3 nucleotides: TGTGCCACGTGCAGGGATCCGCTGAACACTGAAGCTTTCTTT.

The chain recombines TRBV6-1 with TRBJ1-2; 10 bases fit TRBD1. Per the germline V gene, CDR1 is MNHNS and CDR2 is SASEGT. V was pared by 5 bases and J by 6 bases, with 9 bases of the junction left unmatched. CDR3 length: 15 residues. The CDR3 region has the DNA TGTGCCAGCAGTCCGTTGGACAGGGGGACGAATGGCTACACCTTC. Translation gives CASSPLDRGTNGYTF.

The chain joins TRBV5-1 to TRBJ2-1; D uncertain. The germline V and J ends were trimmed by 1 base and 3 bases, with 8 bases remaining between them. CDR3 size: 14 residues. Germline lookup yields CDR1 SGHRS and CDR2 YFSETQ. The CDR3 spells CASSLPTDYNEQFF. CDR3 in DNA: TGCGCCAGCAGCTTGCCCACCGACTACAATGAGCAGTTCTTC.

The chain uses TRBV25-1 and TRBJ1-1, with D perhaps matching TRBD1 (6 bases). Trimming pared 1 base from V and 5 bases from J, leaving 17 bases between. The CDR3 length is 16 residues. Per germline, CDR1 MGHDK and CDR2 SYGVNS. The CDR3 region has the DNA TGTGCCAGCAGTGAATCGGCCAACAGGGTGTATACTGAAGCTTTCTTT. Translated: CASSESANRVYTEAFF.